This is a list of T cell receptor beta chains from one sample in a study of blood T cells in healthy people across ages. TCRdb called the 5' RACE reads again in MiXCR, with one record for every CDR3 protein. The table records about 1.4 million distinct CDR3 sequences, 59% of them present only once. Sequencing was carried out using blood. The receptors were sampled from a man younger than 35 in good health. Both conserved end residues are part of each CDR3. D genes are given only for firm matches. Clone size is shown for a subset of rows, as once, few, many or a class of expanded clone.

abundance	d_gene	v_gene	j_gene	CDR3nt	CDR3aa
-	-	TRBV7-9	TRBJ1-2	TGTGCCAGCAGCTTATATGTGGGAGGCTACACCTTC	CASSLYVGGYTF
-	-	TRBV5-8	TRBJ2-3	TGTGCCAGCAGCTTGTTTGGCCGGTGGACAGATACGCAGTATTTT	CASSLFGRWTDTQYF
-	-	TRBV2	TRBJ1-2	TGTGCCAGCAGTGACTTCTATGGCTACACCTTC	CASSDFYGYTF
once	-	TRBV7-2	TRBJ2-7	TGTGCCAGCAGCTCGGTGGGGGCATCCCACGAGCAGTACTTC	CASSSVGASHEQYF
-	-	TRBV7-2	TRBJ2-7	TGTGCCAGCAGCTTAGTCCTAGACTACGAGCAGTACTTC	CASSLVLDYEQYF
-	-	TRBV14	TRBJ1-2	TGTGCCAGCAGCCAAGATAATGGGGCAGACTATGGCTACACCTTC	CASSQDNGADYGYTF
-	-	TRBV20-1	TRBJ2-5	TGCAGTGCTAGTGGGGAAGAAGGCTACCAAGAGACCCAGTACTTC	CSASGEEGYQETQYF
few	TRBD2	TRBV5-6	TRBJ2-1	TGTGCCAGCAGCTCCCTAGCGGGAGGCTACTACAATGAGCAGTTCTTC	CASSSLAGGYYNEQFF
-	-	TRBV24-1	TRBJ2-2	TGTGCCACCAGTGGGGGAGCTACGGGGGACACCGGGGAGCTGTTTTTT	CATSGGATGDTGELFF
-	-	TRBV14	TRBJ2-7	TGTGCCAGCAGCCAAGATGACAGGAACTACGAGCAGTACTTC	CASSQDDRNYEQYF
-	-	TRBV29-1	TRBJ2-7	TGCAGCGGGCAGGGAGGCAGCTCCTACGAGCAGTACTTC	CSGQGGSSYEQYF
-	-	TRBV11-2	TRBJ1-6	TGTGCCAGCAGCTTAAGTCTGCTCCTAGGCTCCTATAATTCACCCCTCCACTTT	CASSLSLLLGSYNSPLHF
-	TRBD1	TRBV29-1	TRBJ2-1	TGCAGCGTTGAAGATCGGGGCAGGGGGTTTGGTAATGAGCAGTTCTTC	CSVEDRGRGFGNEQFF
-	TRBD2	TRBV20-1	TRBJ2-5	TGCAGTGCCCCCGGGACTAGCGGGGTCGATGAGCAGTACTTC	CSAPGTSGVDEQYF
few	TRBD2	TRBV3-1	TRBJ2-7	TGTGCCAGCACGGTCTCCGGGACTAGAACCTACGAGCAGTACTTC	CASTVSGTRTYEQYF
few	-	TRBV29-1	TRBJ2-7	TGCAGCGTTGCACCAAGAGATTCGGGACGAAACTACGAGCAGTACTTC	CSVAPRDSGRNYEQYF
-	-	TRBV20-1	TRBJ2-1	TGCAGTGCTAGAGACCTCAGGGAGGTTAAGTACGATGAGCAGTTCTTC	CSARDLREVKYDEQFF
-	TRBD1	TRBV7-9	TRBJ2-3	TGTGCCAGCAGCCACAGGGGGCGCACAGATACGCAGTATTTT	CASSHRGRTDTQYF
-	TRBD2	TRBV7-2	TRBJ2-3	TGTGCCAGCAGTCGACGACTAGCGGGGGGCACAGATACGCAGTATTTT	CASSRRLAGGTDTQYF
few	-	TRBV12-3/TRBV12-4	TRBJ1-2	TGTGCCAGCAGTTACAGGCCAGACTATGGCTACACCTTC	CASSYRPDYGYTF
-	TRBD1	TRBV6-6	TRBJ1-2	TGTGCCAGCAGTTCGGACAGGGGGTTTGTCTATGGCTACACCTTC	CASSSDRGFVYGYTF
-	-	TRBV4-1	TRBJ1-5	TGCGCCAGCAGCCAGAGGGTCTCTGATAATCAGCCCCAGCATTTT	CASSQRVSDNQPQHF
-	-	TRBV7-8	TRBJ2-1	TGTGCCAGCAGCTCCCTAGTGAGGGGTGAGCAGTTCTTC	CASSSLVRGEQFF
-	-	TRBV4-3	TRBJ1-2	TGCGCCAGCAGCCAAGAAACCAATATCTATGGCTACACCTTC	CASSQETNIYGYTF
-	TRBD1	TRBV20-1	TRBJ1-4	TGCAGTGCTACCCCCACAGGGGAACCAGCAACTAATGAAAAACTGTTTTTT	CSATPTGEPATNEKLFF
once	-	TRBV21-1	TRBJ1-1	TGTGCCAGCAGCAAAATGGAGGGGACATCACCACCCATCGAAGCTTTCTTT	CASSKMEGTSPPIEAFF
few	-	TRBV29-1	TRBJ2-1	TGCAGCGTTGAAGGCGGGGCGCTCTCGGATGAGCAGTTCTTC	CSVEGGALSDEQFF
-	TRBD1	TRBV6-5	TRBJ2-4	TGTGCCAGCAGTAACAGGGGGCTCGGGCTAGCCAAAAACATTCAGTACTTC	CASSNRGLGLAKNIQYF
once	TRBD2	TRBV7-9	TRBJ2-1	TGTGCCAGCAGCCCGGGGGGTGGGACTCCGAATTACAATGAGCAGTTCTTC	CASSPGGGTPNYNEQFF
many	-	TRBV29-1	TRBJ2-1	TGCAGCGTTGAAGCGGGAGTGACTGAGCAGTTCTTC	CSVEAGVTEQFF
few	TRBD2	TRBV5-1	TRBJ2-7	TGCGCCAGCAGCTTGGATCTAAGAGCGGGAAGCTCCTACGAGCAGTACTTC	CASSLDLRAGSSYEQYF
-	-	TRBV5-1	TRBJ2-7	TGCGCCAGCAGCTTAGGGGGGGGAAGCACTGGAATCTACGAGCAGTACTTC	CASSLGGGSTGIYEQYF
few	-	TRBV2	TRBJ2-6	TGTGCCAGCATCAGTGTTTTGGGTATAGGGGCCAACGTCCTGACTTTC	CASISVLGIGANVLTF